Sequencing of this T cell receptor beta chain was carried out in a study of PD-1 blockade in classical Hodgkin lymphoma. Study-level findings and limits: Unlike CD8+ TCR diversity, which did not rise significantly by C4D1, CD4+ TCR diversity did. It was reported that newly diagnosed patients had less baseline TCR diversity than healthy donors.

TCRdb keeps only in-frame clones here, not all; method: immunoSEQ multiplex PCR. The table has some 58,000 clones, about 90% seen once; the top ten hold about 9.4%. A word on this clone: Its matching antigen is unknown.

Time point specified: cycle 4 day 1 (C4D1), after 6 weeks of nivolumab. After autologous stem cell transplantation all patients relapsed, and prior brentuximab vedotin exposure differed between cohorts. The TCR sequence derives from a human donor with classical Hodgkin lymphoma. The material was peripheral blood mononuclear cells (PBMCs), obtained before the fourth cycle of nivolumab.

The CDR3 loop reads CASSAGIDNYGYTF. CDR3 nucleotides: TGTGCCAGCAGCGCAGGGATTGATAACTATGGCTACACCTTC. This chain uses TRBV27 with TRBJ1-2, with D perhaps TRBD1 (5 bases). The CDR3 extends over 14 amino acids. Trimming stripped 6 bases from V and 1 base from J, with 12 bases between. Per the germline V gene, CDR1 is MNHEY and CDR2 is SMNVEV (reference sequence).